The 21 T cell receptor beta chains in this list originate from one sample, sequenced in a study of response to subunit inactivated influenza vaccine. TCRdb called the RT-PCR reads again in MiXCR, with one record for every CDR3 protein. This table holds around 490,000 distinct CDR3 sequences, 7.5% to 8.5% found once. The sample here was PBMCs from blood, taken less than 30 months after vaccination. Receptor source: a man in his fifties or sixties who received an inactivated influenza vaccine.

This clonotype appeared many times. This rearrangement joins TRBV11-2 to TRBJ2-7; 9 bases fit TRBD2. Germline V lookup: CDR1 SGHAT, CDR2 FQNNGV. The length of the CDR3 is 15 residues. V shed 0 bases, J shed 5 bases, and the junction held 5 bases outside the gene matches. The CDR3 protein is CASSLDASGANEQYF. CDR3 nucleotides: TGTGCCAGCAGCTTAGACGCTAGCGGGGCCAACGAGCAGTACTTC.

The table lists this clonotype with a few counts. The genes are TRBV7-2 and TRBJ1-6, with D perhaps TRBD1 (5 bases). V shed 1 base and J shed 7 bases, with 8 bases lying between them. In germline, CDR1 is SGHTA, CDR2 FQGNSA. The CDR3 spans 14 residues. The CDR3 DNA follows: TGTGCCAGCAGCTTAGAGCAGGGCAATTCACCCCTCCACTTT. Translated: CASSLEQGNSPLHF.

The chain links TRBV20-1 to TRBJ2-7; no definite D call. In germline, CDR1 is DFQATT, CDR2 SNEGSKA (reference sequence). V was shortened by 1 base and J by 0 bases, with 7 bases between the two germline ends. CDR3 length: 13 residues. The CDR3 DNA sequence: TGCAGTGCTAGAGTGCATAACTCCTACGAGCAGTACTTC. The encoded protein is CSARVHNSYEQYF.

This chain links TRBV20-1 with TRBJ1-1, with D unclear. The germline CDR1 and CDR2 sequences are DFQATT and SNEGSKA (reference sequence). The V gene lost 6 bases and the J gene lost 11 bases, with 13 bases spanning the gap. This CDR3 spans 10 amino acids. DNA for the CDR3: TGCAGTGCGGCGGGGAATACGGCTTTCTTT. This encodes CSAAGNTAFF.

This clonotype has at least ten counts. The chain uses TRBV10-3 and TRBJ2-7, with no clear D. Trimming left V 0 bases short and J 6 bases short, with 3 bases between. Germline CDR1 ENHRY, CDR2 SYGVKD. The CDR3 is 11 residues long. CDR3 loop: CAISESFEQYF. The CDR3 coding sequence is TGTGCCATCAGTGAGTCGTTCGAGCAGTACTTC.

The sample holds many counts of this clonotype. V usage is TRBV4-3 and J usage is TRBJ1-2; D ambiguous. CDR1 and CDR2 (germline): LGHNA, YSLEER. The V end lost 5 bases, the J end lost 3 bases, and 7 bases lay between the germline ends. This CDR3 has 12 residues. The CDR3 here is CASSGPHYGYTF. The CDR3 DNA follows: TGCGCCAGCAGCGGACCGCACTATGGCTACACCTTC.

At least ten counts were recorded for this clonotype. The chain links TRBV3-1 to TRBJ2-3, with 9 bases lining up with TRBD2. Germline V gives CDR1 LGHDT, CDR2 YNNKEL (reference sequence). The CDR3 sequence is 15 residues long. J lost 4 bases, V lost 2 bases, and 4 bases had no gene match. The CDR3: CASSQLAGYADTQYF. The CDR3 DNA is TGTGCCAGCAGCCAACTAGCGGGATATGCAGATACGCAGTATTTT.

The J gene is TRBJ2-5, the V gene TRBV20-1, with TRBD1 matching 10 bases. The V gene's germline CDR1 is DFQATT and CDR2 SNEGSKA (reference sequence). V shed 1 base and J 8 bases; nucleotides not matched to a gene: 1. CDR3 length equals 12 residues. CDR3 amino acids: CSARGQGATQYF. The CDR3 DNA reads TGCAGTGCTAGAGGACAGGGGGCCACCCAGTACTTC.

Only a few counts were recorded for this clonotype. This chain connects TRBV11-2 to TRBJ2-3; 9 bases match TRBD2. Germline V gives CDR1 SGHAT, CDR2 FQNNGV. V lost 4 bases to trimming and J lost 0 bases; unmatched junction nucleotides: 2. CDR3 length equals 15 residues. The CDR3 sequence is CASSYTSGSTDTQYF. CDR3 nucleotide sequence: TGTGCCAGCAGCTACACTAGCGGGAGCACAGATACGCAGTATTTT. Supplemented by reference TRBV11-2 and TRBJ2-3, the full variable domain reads EAGVAQSPRYKIIEKRQSVAFWCNPISGHATLYWYQQILGQGPKLLIQFQNNGVVDDSQLPKDRFSAERLKGVDSTLKIQPAKLEDSAVYLCASSYTSGSTDTQYFGPGTRLTVL.

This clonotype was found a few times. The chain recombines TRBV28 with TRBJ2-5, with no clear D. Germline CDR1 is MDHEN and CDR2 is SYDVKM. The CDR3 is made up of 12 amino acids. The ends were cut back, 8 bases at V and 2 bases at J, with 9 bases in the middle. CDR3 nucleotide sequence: TGTGCCAGCGGTCAGGCACAAGAGACCCAGTACTTC. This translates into CASGQAQETQYF.

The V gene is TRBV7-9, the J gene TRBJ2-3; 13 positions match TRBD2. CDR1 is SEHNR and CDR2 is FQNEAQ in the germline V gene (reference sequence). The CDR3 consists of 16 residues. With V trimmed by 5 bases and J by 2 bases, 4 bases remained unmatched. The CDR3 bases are TGTGCCAGCAGCATAGGACTAGCGGGGGCCACAGATACGCAGTATTTT. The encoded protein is CASSIGLAGATDTQYF.

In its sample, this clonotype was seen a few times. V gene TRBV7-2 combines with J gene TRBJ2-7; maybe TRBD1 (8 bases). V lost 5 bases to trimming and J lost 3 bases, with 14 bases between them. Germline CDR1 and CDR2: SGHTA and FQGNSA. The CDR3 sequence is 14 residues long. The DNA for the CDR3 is TGTGCCAGCAGCATACAGGGGGGGAGCTACGAGCAGTACTTC. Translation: CASSIQGGSYEQYF.

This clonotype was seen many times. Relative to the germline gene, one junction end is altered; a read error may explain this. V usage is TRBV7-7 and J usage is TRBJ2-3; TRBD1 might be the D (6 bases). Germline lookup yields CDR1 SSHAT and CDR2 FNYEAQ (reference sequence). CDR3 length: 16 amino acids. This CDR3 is CASSPNLGASTDTQYF. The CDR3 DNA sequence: TGTGCTAGCAGCCCAAATTTGGGGGCTAGCACAGATACGCAGTATTTT.

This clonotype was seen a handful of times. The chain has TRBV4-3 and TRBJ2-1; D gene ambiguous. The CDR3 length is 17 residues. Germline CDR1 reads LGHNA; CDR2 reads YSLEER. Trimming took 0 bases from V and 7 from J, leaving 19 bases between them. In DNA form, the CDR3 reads TGCGCCAGCAGCCAAGACATTCTAGGCTTAGTGGGTAATGAGCAGTTCTTC. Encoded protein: CASSQDILGLVGNEQFF.

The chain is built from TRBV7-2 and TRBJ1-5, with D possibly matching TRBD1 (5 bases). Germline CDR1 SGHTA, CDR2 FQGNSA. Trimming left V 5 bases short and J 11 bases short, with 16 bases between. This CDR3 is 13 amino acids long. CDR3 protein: CASSQEAGGTQHF. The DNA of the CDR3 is TGTGCCAGCAGCCAGGAAGCCGGGGGGACCCAGCATTTT.

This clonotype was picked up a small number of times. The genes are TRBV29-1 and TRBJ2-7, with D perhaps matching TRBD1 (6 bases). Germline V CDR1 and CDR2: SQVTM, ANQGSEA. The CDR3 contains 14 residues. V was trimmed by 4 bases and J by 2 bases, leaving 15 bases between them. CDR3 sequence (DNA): TGCAGCGTTGCGACGGGGACAAACACCTACGAGCAGTACTTC. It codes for CSVATGTNTYEQYF.

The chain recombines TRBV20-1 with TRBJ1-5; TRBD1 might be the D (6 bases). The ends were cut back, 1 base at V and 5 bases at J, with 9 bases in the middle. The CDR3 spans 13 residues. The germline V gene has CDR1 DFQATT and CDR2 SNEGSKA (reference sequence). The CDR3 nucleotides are TGCAGTGCTAGAGGAGGGGGGGATCAGCCCCAGCATTTT. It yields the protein CSARGGGDQPQHF.

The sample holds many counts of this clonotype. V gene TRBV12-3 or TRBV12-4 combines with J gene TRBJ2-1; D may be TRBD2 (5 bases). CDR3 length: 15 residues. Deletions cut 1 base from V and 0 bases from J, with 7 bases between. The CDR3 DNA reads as TGTGCCAGCAGTTTAGGGGAGTACTCCTACAATGAGCAGTTCTTC. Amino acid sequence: CASSLGEYSYNEQFF.

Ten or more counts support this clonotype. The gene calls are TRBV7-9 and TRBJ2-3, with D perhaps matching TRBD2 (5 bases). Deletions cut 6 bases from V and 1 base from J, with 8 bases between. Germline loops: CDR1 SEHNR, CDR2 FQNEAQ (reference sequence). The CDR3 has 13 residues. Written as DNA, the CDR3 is TGTGCCAGCAGTCTACTAGGCACAGATACGCAGTATTTT. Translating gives CASSLLGTDTQYF.

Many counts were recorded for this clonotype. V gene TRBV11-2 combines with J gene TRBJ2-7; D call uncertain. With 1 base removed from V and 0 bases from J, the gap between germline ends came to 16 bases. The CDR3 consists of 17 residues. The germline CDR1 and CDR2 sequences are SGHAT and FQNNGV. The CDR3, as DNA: TGTGCCAGCAGCTTAGTCGGGCCGCCGGTAAGCTCCTACGAGCAGTACTTC. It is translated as CASSLVGPPVSSYEQYF.

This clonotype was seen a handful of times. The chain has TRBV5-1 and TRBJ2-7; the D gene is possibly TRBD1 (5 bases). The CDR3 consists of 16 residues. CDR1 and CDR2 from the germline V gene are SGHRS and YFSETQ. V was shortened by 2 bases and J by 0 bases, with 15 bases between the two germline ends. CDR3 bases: TGCGCCAGCAGCTTCCTGGACACTTCTACCTCCTACGAGCAGTACTTC. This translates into CASSFLDTSTSYEQYF.